These 24 T cell receptor beta chains share one sample of origin, sequenced in a study of T cell responses to AZD1222 COVID-19 vaccine (dated by TCRdb to 2020 to 2023). The library relied on the immunoSEQ multiplex PCR assay. Here the immuneACCESS table is served through TCRdb, limited to in-frame sequences with V and J called. Missing clones are a known gap in these copies; in checked studies unresolved V genes cover under half, and the rest lacks a known reason. The sample table lists about 190,000 clones, approximately 87% of them with a count of one. The ten largest account for 2.5% to 3% of the sample. Taken with the paper, the label for time point translates to: baseline before first vaccination. The sample's treatment or condition, from its label and the paper: meningococcal conjugate vaccine given as trial control. The sequencing used peripheral blood, collected on day 0 of MenACWY control vaccination. The receptors derive from an adult in good health.

The chain joins TRBV28 to TRBJ2-3; 7 nucleotides align to TRBD1. Germline assignment: CDR1 MDHEN and CDR2 SYDVKM. The CDR3 runs to 14 residues. V dropped 2 bases and J dropped 5; count of bases not matched to a gene: 4. This CDR3 reads CASSLPTGVDTQYF. The CDR3 coding sequence is TGTGCCAGCAGTTTACCTACAGGGGTAGATACGCAGTATTTT.

The chain is built from TRBV7-9 and TRBJ2-7; no firm D call. V lost 3 bases, J lost 6 bases, and 9 bases lay in between. There are 12 residues in the CDR3. Germline values: CDR1 SEHNR, CDR2 FQNEAQ (reference sequence). The CDR3: CASSLGIREQYF. The CDR3 DNA sequence: TGTGCCAGCAGCTTGGGGATCCGCGAGCAGTACTTC.

The chain combines TRBV28 with TRBJ1-1; weak D call: TRBD1 (6 bases). This CDR3 region has 13 residues. Trimming took 4 bases from V and 2 from J, leaving 8 bases between them. The germline V gene has CDR1 MDHEN and CDR2 SYDVKM. The DNA for the CDR3 is TGTGCCAGCAGTTATGGGGGCAACACTGAAGCTTTCTTT. Protein product: CASSYGGNTEAFF.

As to this clone: Within the sample, other DNA sequences also encode this same CDR3. The chain employs TRBV9 and TRBJ2-7; 11 bases line up with TRBD2. CDR3 length: 15 amino acids. The junction had 3 bases not matched to a gene; V was cut back by 0 bases and J by 4 bases. CDR1 and CDR2 (germline): SGDLS, YYNGEE. The chain's CDR3 is CASSVAGTSGYEQYF. The CDR3 DNA reads as TGTGCCAGCAGCGTAGCCGGGACTAGCGGATACGAGCAGTACTTC.

This clone was found a few times. This rearrangement joins TRBV6-5 to TRBJ1-2; D not certain. The germline CDR1 and CDR2 sequences are MNHEY and SVGAGI. V lost 4 bases and J 4 bases, leaving 13 bases between the germline ends. The CDR3 contains 14 residues. CDR3 protein: CASSSAISFYGYTF. For the CDR3, the DNA is TGTGCCAGCAGTTCAGCTATCTCTTTCTATGGCTACACCTTC.

The V call is TRBV27, the J call TRBJ2-1; D uncertain. Germline V lookup: CDR1 MNHEY, CDR2 SMNVEV (reference sequence). V was trimmed by 0 bases and J by 1 base, leaving 7 bases between them. The CDR3 has 15 residues. The CDR3 sequence: CASSLSGRSYNEQFF. Here the CDR3 DNA reads TGTGCCAGCAGTTTATCGGGAAGGTCCTACAATGAGCAGTTCTTC.

The chain is built from TRBV12-3 or TRBV12-4 and TRBJ2-3; D unclear. The CDR3 has 12 residues. V was clipped by 5 bases and J by 3 bases, with 6 bases between them. The CDR3 reads CASSLGTDTQYF. As DNA, the CDR3 is TGTGCCAGCAGTCTCGGGACAGATACGCAGTATTTT.

V usage is TRBV14 and J usage is TRBJ1-2; tentative D call: TRBD1 (6 bases). Germline values: CDR1 SGHDN, CDR2 FVKESK. Trimming left V 0 bases short and J 4 bases short, with 9 bases between. This CDR3 spans 14 amino acids. CDR3 sequence: CASSQEGAGYGYTF. The CDR3 nucleotides are TGTGCCAGCAGCCAAGAGGGGGCGGGCTATGGCTACACCTTC.

The V gene is TRBV27, the J gene TRBJ2-3, with D hard to call. The CDR3 sequence is 16 residues long. The V end lost 7 bases, the J end lost 1 base, and 18 bases lay between the germline ends. Germline-derived CDR1 and CDR2 are MNHEY and SMNVEV (reference sequence). CDR3 nucleotide sequence: TGTGCCAGCACCCACCTACCCGGTTTGGGCACAGATACGCAGTATTTT. Its protein is CASTHLPGLGTDTQYF.

This clone was recorded once. CDR3: CASSSTPGQNYGYTF. CDR3 bases: TGTGCCAGCAGTTCTACCCCGGGACAGAACTATGGCTACACCTTC. The J gene is TRBJ1-2, the V gene TRBV28, with TRBD1 matching over 7 bases. Germline V gene sequence: CDR1 MDHEN, CDR2 SYDVKM. Trimming took 4 bases from V and 2 from J; bases not matched to a gene: 7. This CDR3 is built from 15 residues.

The J gene is TRBJ1-6, the V gene TRBV18; D perhaps matches TRBD1 (5 bases). The CDR3 runs to 15 residues. Germline lookup yields CDR1 KGHSH and CDR2 LQKENI. Deletions cut 4 bases from V and 5 bases from J, with 12 bases between. CDR3 loop: CASSRLGENNSPLHF. Here the CDR3 DNA reads TGTGCCAGCTCACGGCTAGGGGAGAATAATTCACCCCTCCACTTT.

The chain carries TRBV20-1 and TRBJ1-1; 7 bases align to TRBD1. Germline CDR1 is DFQATT and CDR2 is SNEGSKA (reference sequence). This CDR3 comprises 11 residues. The V segment lost 6 bases and the J segment 3 bases; nucleotides outside the gene matches: 1. This chain's CDR3 is CSADRDTEAFF. The CDR3, as DNA: TGCAGTGCCGACAGGGACACTGAAGCTTTCTTT.

V usage is TRBV6-1 and J usage is TRBJ2-5; possibly TRBD1 for D (6 bases). CDR3 length equals 14 residues. Trimming shortened V by 1 base and J by 3 bases, and 9 bases separated the two germline ends. Germline lookup yields CDR1 MNHNS and CDR2 SASEGT. CDR3 bases: TGTGCCAGCAGTGAAGGAGGGGGAAAAGAGACCCAGTACTTC. This codes for CASSEGGGKETQYF.

The V call is TRBV27, the J call TRBJ2-1, with TRBD2 identical over 7 bases. Germline V lookup: CDR1 MNHEY, CDR2 SMNVEV (reference sequence). V dropped 1 base and J dropped 9; count of bases not matched to a gene: 33. The CDR3 extends over 23 amino acids. The CDR3 DNA sequence: TGTGCCAGCAGTTTATTCGATTGGCGCCGTAGGAGGCCCCCGGAGGCGGGAGAGGGTGAGCAGTTCTTC. This translates into CASSLFDWRRRRPPEAGEGEQFF.

This rearrangement joins TRBV3-1 (or the pseudogene TRBV3-2) to TRBJ1-2; no firm D call. Germline assignment: CDR1 LGHDT and CDR2 YNNKEL (reference sequence). The CDR3 extends over 13 amino acids. Trimming took off 0 bases at V and 5 bases at J, with 7 bases between the two ends. This CDR3 reads CASSQEWGYGYTF. The CDR3 region has the DNA TGTGCCAGCAGCCAAGAATGGGGTTATGGCTACACCTTC.

The chain combines TRBV7-2 with TRBJ1-5; D unresolved. Germline V gene data show CDR1 as SGHTA and CDR2 as FQGNSA. V gave up 2 bases and J gave up 5 bases, with 19 bases separating them. The CDR3 runs 17 residues. CDR3 in DNA: TGTGCCAGCAGCTTAAGGGTTTACGGGTCCATAGATCAGCCCCAGCATTTT. It specifies CASSLRVYGSIDQPQHF.

V and J are TRBV6-2 or TRBV6-3 and TRBJ2-7, with D perhaps TRBD2 (5 bases). V was trimmed by 5 bases and J by 2 bases, leaving 10 bases between them. Germline V lookup: CDR1 MNHEY, CDR2 SVGEGT. This CDR3 is 13 amino acids long. The CDR3 sequence: CASSAGITYEQYF. The CDR3 DNA follows: TGTGCCAGCAGTGCCGGGATAACCTACGAGCAGTACTTC.

This clone was found once. The chain joins TRBV6-6 to TRBJ1-6, with a tentative D call TRBD1 (6 bases). The CDR3 is made up of 14 amino acids. V gave up 6 bases and J gave up 7 bases, with 13 bases separating them. Germline CDR1 MNHNY, CDR2 SVGAGI (reference sequence). The CDR3 protein is CASSPQGSNSPLHF. The CDR3, as DNA: TGTGCCAGCAGCCCACAGGGAAGCAATTCACCCCTCCACTTT.

V gene TRBV19 combines with J gene TRBJ1-1; D call uncertain. The germline gives CDR1 LNHDA, CDR2 SQIVND (reference sequence). The V gene lost 3 bases and the J gene lost 4 bases, with 9 bases spanning the gap. This CDR3 has 13 amino acids. The CDR3 DNA is TGTGCCAGTAGTATCGGAGGGTTCACTGAAGCTTTCTTT. This gives the protein CASSIGGFTEAFF.

The CDR3 coding sequence is TGCGCCAGCAGCTTGGTGGCTAGCGGGGGGACCACAGATACGCAGTATTTT. The encoded protein is CASSLVASGGTTDTQYF. V is TRBV5-1 and J is TRBJ2-3; 11 bases fit TRBD2. The length of the CDR3 is 17 residues. The germline gives CDR1 SGHRS, CDR2 YFSETQ. V shed 0 bases, J shed 2 bases, and the junction held 5 bases outside the gene matches.

The chain has TRBV28 and TRBJ1-2, with 7 bases fitting TRBD1. CDR3 length: 14 residues. V shed 5 bases and J 0 bases; nucleotides not matched to a gene: 3. Germline V gene data show CDR1 as MDHEN and CDR2 as SYDVKM. The CDR3 nucleotides read TGTGCCAGCAGTCCGGGACAGCCTAACTATGGCTACACCTTC. Protein sequence: CASSPGQPNYGYTF.

The J gene is TRBJ2-3, the V gene TRBV27; perhaps TRBD2 as D (6 bases). Trimming took off 5 bases at V and 2 bases at J, with 14 bases between the two ends. CDR3 length equals 15 residues. Germline V CDR1 and CDR2: MNHEY, SMNVEV (reference sequence). The CDR3 sequence: CASSRGLIYTDTQYF. The CDR3 DNA sequence: TGTGCCAGCAGTAGGGGACTGATCTACACAGATACGCAGTATTTT.

This clone has a handful of counts. The CDR3 reads CASSQMTSGGAEYF. The CDR3 region has the DNA TGTGCCAGCAGCCAAATGACTAGCGGGGGGGCTGAGTACTTC. This chain links TRBV3-1 (or the pseudogene TRBV3-2) with TRBJ2-4; 14 bases map to TRBD2. This CDR3 spans 14 amino acids. The V segment lost 2 bases and the J segment 14 bases; nucleotides outside the gene matches: 5. Germline V gene data show CDR1 as LGHDT and CDR2 as YNNKEL (reference sequence).

The gene calls are TRBV29-1 and TRBJ1-2; 7 bases align to TRBD1. The J segment lost 8 bases and the V segment lost 2 bases, leaving 8 bases of the junction unmatched. The CDR3 runs 13 residues. The germline gives CDR1 SQVTM, CDR2 ANQGSEA. CDR3 sequence: CSVERGGRGGYTF. The DNA of the CDR3 is TGCAGCGTTGAAAGAGGGGGCAGGGGAGGCTACACCTTC.